A single sample gave rise to the 10 T cell receptor beta chains below, sequenced in a study of T cell responses to AZD1222 COVID-19 vaccine. The assay was immunoSEQ multiplex PCR, and TCRdb's table has in-frame clones only and misses some. Among roughly 180,000 clones, 85% to 95% were seen once, and the ten largest hold 0.95% to 1.3%. The sequencing used peripheral blood, collected 28 days after the second dose of the MenACWY control vaccine. The receptors derive from an adult who received the MenACWY meningococcal vaccine as a control.

The genes are TRBV18 and TRBJ2-2; no clear D gene. Per the germline V gene, CDR1 is KGHSH and CDR2 is LQKENI. V lost 1 base and J 6 bases, leaving 24 bases between the germline ends. The CDR3 has 19 amino acids. The CDR3 protein is CASSPLTIQPGRASGELFF. CDR3 DNA: TGTGCCAGCTCACCACTTACAATTCAACCTGGACGGGCCTCCGGGGAGCTGTTTTTT.

The chain joins TRBV9 to TRBJ1-2; 7 bases map to TRBD1. Trimming cost V 3 bases and J 4 bases; bases outside gene matches: 6. The length of the CDR3 is 14 residues. Germline assignment: CDR1 SGDLS and CDR2 YYNGEE. CDR3 residues: CASSERGLGYGYTF. CDR3 nucleotide sequence: TGTGCCAGCAGCGAAAGGGGGCTCGGCTATGGCTACACCTTC.

The gene calls are TRBV7-9 and TRBJ1-1; 7 nucleotides agree with TRBD1. CDR1 and CDR2 (germline): SEHNR, FQNEAQ (reference sequence). The V segment lost 7 bases and the J segment 1 base; nucleotides outside the gene matches: 6. The CDR3 loop spans 14 amino acids. CDR3: CASTLGQRNTEAFF. CDR3 DNA sequence: TGTGCCAGCACCCTGGGACAGCGGAACACTGAAGCTTTCTTT.

This clone was recorded a few times. J is TRBJ2-5 and V is TRBV3-1 (or the pseudogene TRBV3-2), with TRBD2 matching 13 bases. The CDR3 extends over 16 amino acids. V shed 1 base, J shed 4 bases, and the junction held 3 bases outside the gene matches. Germline V gives CDR1 LGHDT, CDR2 YNNKEL (reference sequence). The CDR3 DNA reads as TGTGCCAGCAGCCAAGGGAGGACTAGCGGGGGAGAGACCCAGTACTTC. It is translated as CASSQGRTSGGETQYF.

The chain combines TRBV5-8 with TRBJ2-2; TRBD1 agrees at 11 bases. This CDR3 is 15 amino acids long. The germline V gene has CDR1 SGHTS and CDR2 YDEGEE. V gave up 4 bases and J gave up 5 bases; unmatched junction bases: 4. In DNA, the CDR3 is TGTGCCAGCAGCCGGGGACAGGGGGTGACCGGGGAGCTGTTTTTT. Translating it yields CASSRGQGVTGELFF.

This chain links TRBV11-1 with TRBJ2-7, with TRBD2 matching 11 bases. Per the germline V gene, CDR1 is SGHAT and CDR2 is FQDESV (reference sequence). The CDR3 totals 16 residues. Trimming removed 1 base from V and 6 bases from J; junction bases left unmatched: 8. The CDR3 loop is CASSLGNRLAGREQYF. Here the CDR3 DNA reads TGTGCCAGCAGCTTAGGAAATAGACTAGCGGGGCGCGAGCAGTACTTC.

The chain recombines TRBV6-4 with TRBJ2-1; possible D gene TRBD1, 6 bases. CDR3 length equals 15 residues. The V gene lost 4 bases and the J gene lost 3 bases, with 13 bases spanning the gap. CDR1 and CDR2 from the germline V gene are MRHNA and SNTAGT. The CDR3 bases are TGTGCCAGCAGTGCACAGGGTGAGGTCTACAATGAGCAGTTCTTC. It is translated as CASSAQGEVYNEQFF.

This chain joins TRBV15 and TRBJ2-3, with D maybe TRBD1 (7 bases). Trimming shortened V by 0 bases and J by 9 bases, and 10 bases separated the two germline ends. The length of the CDR3 is 13 residues. The germline V gene has CDR1 LNHNV and CDR2 YYDKDF (reference sequence). The CDR3 bases are TGTGCCACCAGCAGAGAGCCAGGGGGGACGCAGTATTTT. It codes for CATSREPGGTQYF.

This chain joins TRBV6-6 and TRBJ1-1; 8 bases map to TRBD1. Unmatched junction bases numbered 11, after V lost 6 bases and J lost 5 bases. CDR3 length: 15 residues. Germline V CDR1 and CDR2: MNHNY, SVGAGI (reference sequence). For the CDR3, the DNA is TGTGCCAGCAGCGATTCCGGACAGGGAGTTACTGAAGCTTTCTTT. It encodes CASSDSGQGVTEAFF.

The chain employs TRBV30 and TRBJ2-2; maybe TRBD2 (5 bases). The V end lost 0 bases, the J end lost 6 bases, and 8 bases lay between the germline ends. The CDR3 covers 13 residues. Germline lookup yields CDR1 GTSNPN and CDR2 SVGIG (reference sequence). The CDR3: CAWSVGEPGELFF. The CDR3 region has the DNA TGTGCCTGGAGTGTCGGGGAACCCGGGGAGCTGTTTTTT. Complete variable domain (other parts from reference TRBV30 and TRBJ2-2): SQTIHQWPATLVQPVGSPLSLECTVEGTSNPNLYWYRQAAGRGLQLLFYSVGIGQISSEVPQNLSASRPQDRQFILSSKKLLLSDSGFYLCAWSVGEPGELFFGEGSRLTVL.